Here is one T cell receptor (beta chain) with its context. The clone's antigen remains unknown. The input lacks base qualities; no much larger clone sits a single base away. This sample stems from a study of blood T cell repertoires in COVID-19 (dated by TCRdb to 2019 to 2021). For the study in its entirety: Samples covering the acute and convalescent phases of COVID-19 were provided by collaborators in the United States, Italy and Spain. The material from the prospective study consisted of cDNA or gDNA derived from T cells, B-cell-depleted T cells, or PBMCs. Subjects who had been exposed to COVID-19, were actively infected with it, or had recovered from it provided the deeply sampled blood TCRbeta repertoires that made up the dataset. The repertoires were released in a freely available public database intended as a resource for research on the immune response to SARS-CoV-2. Samples were obtained from the ongoing ImmuneRACE study (first 160 participants) and from over 1,000 subjects provided by 6 global collaborators. Sample metadata almost always included a de-identified subject ID, COVID-19 status, age in years and sex. Where HLA class I and class II types were available, the types were taken from metadata supplied by the sample provider, not from assay-based typing. The paper as a whole reports these results and caveats: The amount of clinical and demographic metadata varied by source and participant and was provided uncurated.

Whole blood was collected in K2EDTA tubes by collaborating institutions according to the institutions' own protocols. For TCRbeta analysis, collaborator samples were shipped as frozen whole blood, as isolated PBMCs, or as DNA extracted from either sample type. Inclusive of the bounding cysteine and phenylalanine, the CDR3 is 15 residues long. Just the 45-base CDR3 DNA is kept, in frame starting at base 1. V loses 4 bases at its end and J loses 7 bases; junction bases beyond the gene matches: 6. From a lookup of the germline V gene, CDR1 and CDR2 are LGHNA and YNFKEQ. The immunoSEQ Assay, a bias-controlled multiplex PCR, was used to amplify TCRbeta CDR3 regions from genomic DNA. On the study's bioinformatics: Within the assay, amplification of reference gene primers was used to estimate how many nucleated cells each sample contained. To quantify the absolute abundance of each unique TCRbeta CDR3 rearrangement, sequence reads were collapsed and filtered. For each sample, productive Simpson clonality was calculated as the square root of Simpson's diversity index across productive rearrangements. In its TCRdb copy, this immuneACCESS table keeps in-frame sequences only and misses some clones. Where compared with another copy, unresolved V genes explain less than half of these, and the others have no known cause. V, J and clone size are those of that table, while D and trimming were read from the DNA. In all, the sample holds about 71,000 clones, and just over 85% of those were seen once. The top ten clonotypes cover roughly 2% of the sample.

Here the chain combines TRBV4-2 and TRBJ1-6, and 8 junction bases match TRBD1. The sample taken for sequencing was peripheral blood. The source is a man aged 25 to 40 with acute or convalescent COVID-19. The DNA sequence is as follows: TGTGCCAGCAGCCCATGGACAGGGACGAATTCACCCCTCCACTTT. Protein translation: CASSPWTGTNSPLHF.